These 29 T cell receptor beta chains came from one sample sequenced in a study of technical replicates of blood from several donors. The table came from immunoSEQ multiplex PCR; TCRdb's copy has only in-frame clones and leaves some out. Of approximately 100,000 clones listed, 96% were seen once; the top ten hold roughly 0.21%. Sequencing was done on a sample of T cells isolated from PBMCs. The receptors stem from a human donor in good health.

In this sample, this clone turned up once. The V and J genes are TRBV5-1 and TRBJ1-2, with D possibly TRBD1 on 5 matching bases. Germline CDR1 and CDR2: SGHRS and YFSETQ. Trimming pared 4 bases from V and 3 bases from J, leaving 16 bases between. CDR3 length equals 15 residues. The CDR3 is CASSPETAAYYGYTF. CDR3 sequence (DNA): TGCGCCAGCAGCCCTGAGACAGCAGCTTACTATGGCTACACCTTC.

This chain joins TRBV9 and TRBJ2-3; D not certain. CDR1 SGDLS and CDR2 YYNGEE come from the germline V gene. V was pared by 0 bases and J by 9 bases, with 11 bases between. CDR3 length: 13 amino acids. CDR3 bases: TGTGCCAGCAGCGTAGACGGCCCACAGACGCAGTATTTT. It translates to CASSVDGPQTQYF.

This chain connects TRBV6-5 to TRBJ2-5; D perhaps matches TRBD2 (7 bases). The CDR3 consists of 14 residues. Trimming removed 6 bases from V and 3 bases from J, with 14 bases in between. The germline V gene has CDR1 MNHEY and CDR2 SVGAGI. CDR3 sequence reads: CASSDEGGKETQYF. As DNA, the CDR3 is TGTGCCAGCAGCGATGAGGGGGGGAAAGAGACCCAGTACTTC.

This clone occurred once. The V gene is TRBV19, the J gene TRBJ2-7; tentatively, D is TRBD2 (6 bases). The length of the CDR3 is 16 residues. V was shortened by 2 bases and J by 0 bases, with 14 bases between the two germline ends. CDR1 is LNHDA and CDR2 is SQIVND in the germline V gene (reference sequence). In DNA, the CDR3 is TGTGCCAGTAGTATAAGTGTCAGCGGGTCCTCCTACGAGCAGTACTTC. This codes for CASSISVSGSSYEQYF.

This sequence joins TRBV20-1 and TRBJ2-1, with a possible D match to TRBD1 (5 bases). Germline CDR1 and CDR2: DFQATT and SNEGSKA (reference sequence). The CDR3 sequence is 10 residues long. Trimming stripped 7 bases from V and 7 bases from J, with 8 bases between. The CDR3 nucleotides are TGCAGTGTCCAGGGAAATGAGCAGTTCTTC. Translated, it gives CSVQGNEQFF.

The J gene is TRBJ2-7, the V gene TRBV19, with D hard to call. V lost 0 bases and J lost 7, with 10 bases in between. Per germline, CDR1 LNHDA and CDR2 SQIVND (reference sequence). There are 13 residues in the CDR3. The CDR3 sequence is CASSIDGASEQYF. CDR3 sequence (DNA): TGTGCCAGTAGTATAGATGGAGCCTCAGAGCAGTACTTC. Using reference TRBV19 and TRBJ2-7 for the parts outside the CDR3, the full variable domain is DGGITQSPKYLFRKEGQNVTLSCEQNLNHDAMYWYRQDPGQGLRLIYYSQIVNDFQKGDIAEGYSVSREKKESFPLTVTSAQKNPTAFYLCASSIDGASEQYFGPGTRLTVT.

The chain combines TRBV4-1 with TRBJ1-1; 7 nucleotides match TRBD1. In germline, CDR1 is MGHRA, CDR2 YSYEKL. V was pared by 2 bases and J by 7 bases, with 13 bases of the junction left unmatched. The CDR3 length is 16 residues. The CDR3 DNA reads TGCGCCAGCAGCCAAAAGGTCTTCCAGGACAGGTATGAAGCTTTCTTT. Translated: CASSQKVFQDRYEAFF.

The chain recombines TRBV27 with TRBJ1-2; D is uncertain. Trimming pared 7 bases from V and 1 base from J, leaving 13 bases between. CDR1 and CDR2 (germline): MNHEY, SMNVEV (reference sequence). The CDR3 has 14 amino acids. This chain's CDR3 is CASKGHRGNYGYTF. The CDR3 coding sequence is TGTGCCAGCAAGGGCCACCGGGGTAACTATGGCTACACCTTC.

This clone was counted once. The rearrangement uses TRBV6-5 and TRBJ1-6, with a weak D call TRBD1 (5 bases). Per the germline V gene, CDR1 is MNHEY and CDR2 is SVGAGI. This CDR3 spans 14 amino acids. V lost 4 bases and J lost 8, with 12 bases in between. CDR3 residues: CASSFAGEDSPLHF. CDR3 DNA sequence: TGTGCCAGCAGTTTCGCGGGGGAAGATTCACCCCTCCACTTT.

The chain employs TRBV6-9 and TRBJ1-2, with D unresolved. CDR1 and CDR2 from the germline V gene are MNHGY and SVAAGI. Trimming took 11 bases from V and 13 from J, leaving 14 bases between them. CDR3 length: 9 amino acids. The CDR3 nucleotides are TGTGCCGGCCCCATAGCCTCCACCTTC. Its translation: CAGPIASTF.

The chain couples TRBV19 to TRBJ2-1; D is ambiguous. V was clipped by 10 bases and J by 4 bases, with 8 bases between them. Germline V CDR1 and CDR2: LNHDA, SQIVND (reference sequence). This CDR3 spans 11 amino acids. The CDR3 protein is CATLDYNEQFF. The CDR3 bases are TGTGCCACTCTAGATTACAATGAGCAGTTCTTC. Based on the CDR3 plus reference TRBV19 and TRBJ2-1, the full variable domain is DGGITQSPKYLFRKEGQNVTLSCEQNLNHDAMYWYRQDPGQGLRLIYYSQIVNDFQKGDIAEGYSVSREKKESFPLTVTSAQKNPTAFYLCATLDYNEQFFGPGTRLTVL.

This chain uses TRBV7-9 with TRBJ2-7, with 7 bases aligning to TRBD1. The CDR3 extends over 14 amino acids. V was clipped by 5 bases and J by 3 bases; unmatched bases: 7. Germline lookup yields CDR1 SEHNR and CDR2 FQNEAQ (reference sequence). CDR3 nucleotides: TGTGCCAGCAGCCCGGACAGGAAGGTCTACGAGCAGTACTTC. Amino acids: CASSPDRKVYEQYF.

The V gene is TRBV6-5, the J gene TRBJ2-1, with D possibly TRBD1 on 5 matching bases. The ends were cut back, 8 bases at V and 5 bases at J, with 19 bases in the middle. The length of the CDR3 is 15 residues. The V gene's germline CDR1 is MNHEY and CDR2 SVGAGI. The CDR3 nucleotides are TGTGCCAGCTCATCCTCAGGGTTTGAAAACAATGAGCAGTTCTTC. Encoded protein: CASSSSGFENNEQFF.

This chain links TRBV7-2 with TRBJ2-7, with 8 bases fitting TRBD1. V shed 2 bases and J 2 bases; nucleotides not matched to a gene: 5. The V gene's germline CDR1 is SGHTA and CDR2 FQGNSA. This CDR3 spans 15 amino acids. CDR3 in DNA: TGTGCCAGCAGCTTACCCGGGACAGGAGCCTACGAGCAGTACTTC. It encodes CASSLPGTGAYEQYF.

The V gene is TRBV7-2, the J gene TRBJ2-4; D remains ambiguous. Germline-derived CDR1 and CDR2 are SGHTA and FQGNSA. V dropped 1 base and J dropped 4 bases, with 5 bases sitting between them. The CDR3 contains 13 residues. The CDR3 DNA is TGTGCCAGCAGCTTAGGTCTGAAAAACATTCAGTACTTC. Encoded protein: CASSLGLKNIQYF.

This clone has a single count. The chain joins TRBV6-1 to TRBJ1-1, with a tentative D call TRBD1 (5 bases). V was pared by 3 bases and J by 5 bases, with 13 bases between. The CDR3 covers 14 residues. Germline V lookup: CDR1 MNHNS, CDR2 SASEGT. DNA of the CDR3: TGTGCCAGCAGTGAGCCCAGGGTGAGGACTGAAGCTTTCTTT. Its translation: CASSEPRVRTEAFF.

The chain joins TRBV5-6 to TRBJ2-1; 10 bases are shared with TRBD2. This CDR3 region has 17 residues. From germline, CDR1 is SGHDT and CDR2 YYEEEE. With V trimmed by 3 bases and J by 1 base, 7 bases remained unmatched. CDR3 bases: TGTGCCAGCAGCTCAAGGACTAGCGGCTATTCCTACAATGAGCAGTTCTTC. It yields the protein CASSSRTSGYSYNEQFF.

This chain links TRBV9 with TRBJ2-3; 7 nucleotides match TRBD1. The CDR3 extends over 16 amino acids. The V gene's germline CDR1 is SGDLS and CDR2 YYNGEE. Germline trimming cut 4 bases from V and 2 bases from J; bases unmatched to any gene: 10. This chain's CDR3 is CASSSRGTDYTDTQYF. In DNA, the CDR3 is TGTGCCAGCAGCTCGAGGGGGACAGATTACACAGATACGCAGTATTTT. The full variable domain, with the rest looked up from reference TRBV9 and TRBJ2-3, is DSGVTQTPKHLITATGQRVTLRCSPRSGDLSVYWYQQSLDQGLQFLIQYYNGEERAKGNILERFSAQQFPDLHSELNLSSLELGDSALYFCASSSRGTDYTDTQYFGPGTRLTVL.

The chain carries TRBV11-3 and TRBJ1-1; possible D gene TRBD1, 6 bases. The V end was cut by 5 bases, the J end by 3 bases, with 16 bases between. The CDR3 contains 15 residues. CDR1 is SGHNT, CDR2 YENEEA, per germline. Here the CDR3 reads CASSQAPEGDTEAFF. The DNA for the CDR3 is TGTGCCAGCAGCCAAGCGCCCGAGGGGGACACTGAAGCTTTCTTT. Full variable domain (rest looked up from reference TRBV11-3 and TRBJ1-1): EAGVVQSPRYKIIEKKQPVAFWCNPISGHNTLYWYLQNLGQGPELLIRYENEEAVDDSQLPKDRFSAERLKGVDSTLKIQPAELGDSAVYLCASSQAPEGDTEAFFGQGTRLTVV.

This sequence joins TRBV21-1 and TRBJ2-7; the listed D gene, TRBD2, was not tested against the DNA. TRBV21-1 is given as a pseudogene. There are 17 residues in the CDR3. The CDR3, as DNA: TGTGCCAGCAGCACGTCCAGTAGCGGGAGGATCTCCTACGAGCAGTACTTC. It codes for CASSTSSSGRISYEQYF.

This chain uses TRBV28 with TRBJ2-7; maybe TRBD2 (6 bases). Germline CDR1 MDHEN, CDR2 SYDVKM. The CDR3 length is 15 residues. The V and J ends lost 5 bases and 3 bases respectively, with 17 bases between them. The CDR3: CASSTFGGLGYEQYF. The CDR3 nucleotides read TGTGCCAGCAGTACCTTCGGGGGATTGGGCTACGAGCAGTACTTC.

Judged by abundance, this clone is medium-sized (0.01 to 0.1%). V gene TRBV5-4 combines with J gene TRBJ2-7; 10 positions match TRBD2. This CDR3 is built from 15 residues. The ends lost 0 bases at V and 2 bases at J; junction bases unmatched: 2. Germline V gene lookup returns CDR1 SGHNT and CDR2 YYREEE (reference sequence). Here the CDR3 reads CASSLGSGGAYEQYF. As DNA, the CDR3 is TGTGCCAGCAGCTTGGGAAGCGGGGGGGCCTACGAGCAGTACTTC.

V and J are TRBV6-5 and TRBJ2-7; 9 positions agree with TRBD1. The CDR3 runs 15 residues. Trimming took 6 bases from V and 2 from J; bases not matched to a gene: 8. The germline V gene encodes CDR1 MNHEY and CDR2 SVGAGI. CDR3 coding DNA: TGTGCCAGCAGCCGCAACGACAGGGGGACCTACGAGCAGTACTTC. Protein: CASSRNDRGTYEQYF.

The genes are TRBV5-1 and TRBJ1-4; no clear D. V lost 3 bases, J lost 4 bases, and 19 bases lay in between. CDR3 length equals 17 residues. CDR1 and CDR2 from the germline V gene are SGHRS and YFSETQ. Here the CDR3 DNA reads TGCGCCAGCAGCTCTGGCTTGAACTACCAAATTAATGAAAAACTGTTTTTT. It is translated as CASSSGLNYQINEKLFF.

The chain is built from TRBV2 and TRBJ2-5; TRBD1 might be the D (6 bases). From germline, CDR1 is SNHLY and CDR2 FYNNEI. The CDR3 runs 15 residues. Trimming removed 3 bases at V and 3 bases at J, with 14 bases between. The CDR3 nucleotides are TGTGCCAGCAGTGACCTGTCGACAGGAGAAGAGACCCAGTACTTC. Translation: CASSDLSTGEETQYF.

The chain carries TRBV6-1 and TRBJ1-3; D is possibly TRBD1 (5 bases). V gave up 2 bases and J gave up 7 bases, with 12 bases separating them. Germline CDR1 and CDR2: MNHNS and SASEGT. The CDR3 length is 14 residues. The CDR3 here is CASSEFGQGNTIYF. The CDR3 DNA reads as TGTGCCAGCAGTGAATTTGGTCAGGGCAACACCATATATTTT.

CDR3 amino acids: CASSLALPNQGSGGYTF. CDR3 in DNA: TGCGCCAGCAGCTTGGCCCTCCCGAATCAGGGATCTGGTGGCTACACCTTC. This chain links TRBV5-1 with TRBJ1-2, with TRBD1 as a possible D gene (5 bases). This CDR3 has 17 amino acids. CDR1 is SGHRS and CDR2 is YFSETQ in the germline V gene. V dropped 0 bases and J dropped 7 bases, with 22 bases sitting between them.

The chain carries TRBV19 and TRBJ1-1, with a possible D match to TRBD1 (5 bases). The CDR3 runs 17 residues. Per germline, CDR1 LNHDA and CDR2 SQIVND (reference sequence). V lost 3 bases and J 8 bases, leaving 25 bases between the germline ends. The CDR3 protein is CASSMRWLRDYRREAFF. The CDR3 region has the DNA TGTGCCAGTAGTATGAGGTGGTTAAGGGACTACAGAAGAGAAGCTTTCTTT.

The CDR3 nucleotides are TGCAGCGTTGAAGAGGGAGGGAGGGACACTGAAGCTTTCTTT. Its protein product is CSVEEGGRDTEAFF. The chain has TRBV29-1 and TRBJ1-1; no firm D call. The germline gives CDR1 SQVTM, CDR2 ANQGSEA. V was cut by 0 bases and J by 3 bases, with 11 bases left in between. This CDR3 region has 14 residues. The full variable domain, completed using reference TRBV29-1 and TRBJ1-1, is SAVISQKPSRDICQRGTSLTIQCQVDSQVTMMFWYRQQPGQSLTLIATANQGSEATYESGFVIDKFPISRPNLTFSTLTVSNMSPEDSSIYLCSVEEGGRDTEAFFGQGTRLTVV.